These 6 T cell receptor beta chains were sequenced from one sample in a study of response to subunit inactivated influenza vaccine. A single record per CDR3 protein comes from TCRdb applying MiXCR to the RT-PCR reads. The sample shows about 650,000 distinct CDR3 sequences, less than 15% of them seen only once. Here the sequenced sample was PBMCs from blood, taken 14 to 15 days before vaccination. Every receptor here comes from a man in his fifties or sixties who received an inactivated influenza vaccine.

There are many counts of this clonotype. The V gene is TRBV6-1, the J gene TRBJ1-2; TRBD1 aligns across 7 bases. The germline V gene has CDR1 MNHNS and CDR2 SASEGT. The CDR3 length is 13 residues. Losses at the gene ends were 8 bases for V and 2 bases for J; bases not matched to a gene: 5. In DNA form, the CDR3 reads TGTGCCAGCGAGCCGGGACAGAACTATGGCTACACCTTC. Translating it yields CASEPGQNYGYTF.

This clonotype has at least ten counts. The chain's CDR3 is CASRRVSSTQYF. The CDR3 region has the DNA TGTGCCAGCAGAAGGGTCTCGAGTACGCAGTATTTT. The rearrangement links TRBV6-2 or TRBV6-3 to TRBJ2-3; D ambiguous. The CDR3 consists of 12 residues. CDR1 and CDR2 (germline): MNHEY, SVGEGT. V lost 6 bases to trimming and J lost 8 bases, with 12 bases between them.

This clonotype was recorded many times. The chain carries TRBV14 and TRBJ2-6, with no clear D. Looked up from germline, CDR1 is SGHDN and CDR2 is FVKESK. CDR3 length equals 14 residues. With 4 bases removed from V and 0 bases from J, the gap between germline ends came to 4 bases. CDR3 amino acids: CASSPHSGANVLTF. The CDR3 coding sequence is TGTGCCAGCAGCCCCCACTCTGGGGCCAACGTCCTGACTTTC. Together with reference TRBV14 and TRBJ2-6, the CDR3 gives the full variable domain: EAGVTQFPSHSVIEKGQTVTLRCDPISGHDNLYWYRRVMGKEIKFLLHFVKESKQDESGMPNNRFLAERTGGTYSTLKVQPAELEDSGVYFCASSPHSGANVLTFGAGSRLTVL.

This clonotype was counted many times. V gene TRBV29-1 combines with J gene TRBJ2-3; possibly TRBD1 or TRBD2 for D (5 bases each). Trimming stripped 4 bases from V and 1 base from J, with 12 bases between. The CDR3 is 14 amino acids. Germline values: CDR1 SQVTM, CDR2 ANQGSEA. The chain's CDR3 is CSVAQWDRTDTQYF. The CDR3 DNA follows: TGCAGCGTTGCCCAGTGGGACCGCACAGATACGCAGTATTTT.

The chain employs TRBV20-1 and TRBJ1-6; D not certain. CDR3 length: 16 residues. Between the trimmed V and J ends, which lost 0 bases and 5 bases, there was a span of 14 bases. Germline V gene lookup returns CDR1 DFQATT and CDR2 SNEGSKA (reference sequence). The CDR3 loop is CSARDPPNTDNSPLHF. The CDR3 nucleotides are TGCAGTGCTAGAGATCCTCCGAATACAGATAATTCACCCCTCCACTTT.

This clonotype occurred a few times. The rearrangement uses TRBV24-1 and TRBJ2-3; D not certain. This CDR3 has 17 amino acids. Trimming removed 2 bases at V and 3 bases at J, with 17 bases between. Germline values: CDR1 KGHDR, CDR2 SFDVKD. CDR3 nucleotides: TGTGCCACCAGTGATTCCCCGGACCGTCTCGGAACAGATACGCAGTATTTT. Translation gives CATSDSPDRLGTDTQYF.